This T cell receptor beta chain was identified during a study of T cells in Graves' hyperthyroidism and ophthalmopathy. Study conclusions and caveats: Most clonotypes that expanded in the thyroid above 0.001 also showed up in blood.

This clonotype was observed at least ten times. Its target is unknown. The TCR beta CDR3 regions underwent amplification using RNA transcripts as the source. The primer set for the first-round RT-PCR of the TCR CDR3 was HTBI. MiXCR, applied by TCRdb to the multiplex PCR reads, yields one record per CDR3 protein. The repertoire has about half a million distinct CDR3 sequences, 24% of them found once; the top ten carry about 11%. Uncontrolled infection, other autoimmune disease, pregnancy or lactation led to exclusion. Diagnoses used clinical symptoms, serum thyroxine and TRAb, thyroid ultrasound and orbital computed tomography. Per the germline V gene, CDR1 is DFQATT and CDR2 is SNEGSKA (reference sequence). The CDR3 sequence is 11 residues long. The V end lost 8 bases, the J end lost 0 bases, and 7 bases lay between the germline ends.

Source material: blood. The TCR sequence derives from a woman aged 25 to 39 with Graves' ophthalmopathy. The chain employs TRBV20-1 and TRBJ2-5, with D maybe TRBD2 (5 bases). CDR3 sequence reads: CSSGNQETQYF. CDR3 in DNA: TGCAGTAGCGGTAACCAAGAGACCCAGTACTTC.